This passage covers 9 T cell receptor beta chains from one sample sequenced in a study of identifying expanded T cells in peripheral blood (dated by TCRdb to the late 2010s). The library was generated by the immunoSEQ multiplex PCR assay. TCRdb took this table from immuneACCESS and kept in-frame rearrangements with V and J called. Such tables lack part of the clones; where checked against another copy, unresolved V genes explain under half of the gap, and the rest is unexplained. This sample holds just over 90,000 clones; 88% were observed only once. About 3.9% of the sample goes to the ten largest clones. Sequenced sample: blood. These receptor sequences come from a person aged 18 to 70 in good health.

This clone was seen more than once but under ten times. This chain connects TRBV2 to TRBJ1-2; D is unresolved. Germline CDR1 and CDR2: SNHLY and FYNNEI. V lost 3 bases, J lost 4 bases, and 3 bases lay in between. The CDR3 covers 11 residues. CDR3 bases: TGTGCCAGCAGTGACAGCTATGGCTACACCTTC. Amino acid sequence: CASSDSYGYTF. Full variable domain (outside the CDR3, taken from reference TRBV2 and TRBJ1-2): EPEVTQTPSHQVTQMGQEVILRCVPISNHLYFYWYRQILGQKVEFLVSFYNNEISEKSEIFDDQFSVERPDGSNFTLKIRSTKLEDSAMYFCASSDSYGYTFGSGTRLTVV.

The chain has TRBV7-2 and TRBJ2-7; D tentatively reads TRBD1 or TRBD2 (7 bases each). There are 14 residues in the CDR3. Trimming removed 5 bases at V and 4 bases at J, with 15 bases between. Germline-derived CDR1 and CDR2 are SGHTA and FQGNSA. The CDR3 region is CASSPQGGPYEQYF. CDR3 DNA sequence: TGTGCCAGCAGCCCGCAGGGGGGGCCGTACGAGCAGTACTTC. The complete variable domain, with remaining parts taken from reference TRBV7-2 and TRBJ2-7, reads GAGVSQSPSNKVTEKGKDVELRCDPISGHTALYWYRQSLGQGLEFLIYFQGNSAPDKSGLPSDRFSAERTGGSVSTLTIQRTQQEDSAVYLCASSPQGGPYEQYFGPGTRLTVT.

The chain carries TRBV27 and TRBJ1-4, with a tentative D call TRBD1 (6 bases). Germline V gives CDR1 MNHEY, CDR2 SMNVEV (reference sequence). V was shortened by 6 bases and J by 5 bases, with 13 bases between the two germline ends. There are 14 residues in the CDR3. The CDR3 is CASSHTGLNEKLFF. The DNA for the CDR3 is TGTGCCAGCAGCCATACAGGGTTGAATGAAAAACTGTTTTTT. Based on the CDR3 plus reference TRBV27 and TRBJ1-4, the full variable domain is EAQVTQNPRYLITVTGKKLTVTCSQNMNHEYMSWYRQDPGLGLRQIYYSMNVEVTDKGDVPEGYKVSRKEKRNFPLILESPSPNQTSLYFCASSHTGLNEKLFFGSGTQLSVL.

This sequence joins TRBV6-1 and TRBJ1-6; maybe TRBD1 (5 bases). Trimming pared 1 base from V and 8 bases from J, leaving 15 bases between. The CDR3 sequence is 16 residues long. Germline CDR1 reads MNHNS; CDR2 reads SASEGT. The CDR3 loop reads CASSEDDGRGDSPLHF. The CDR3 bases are TGTGCCAGCAGTGAAGATGACGGGAGAGGGGATTCACCCCTCCACTTT.

The CDR3 bases are TGTGCCAGCACTGACAGGGGGCCTTACGAGCAGTACTTC. Residues: CASTDRGPYEQYF. This sequence joins TRBV28 and TRBJ2-7, with 10 positions matching TRBD1. V was clipped by 7 bases and J by 4 bases; unmatched bases: 4. The germline V gene encodes CDR1 MDHEN and CDR2 SYDVKM. The length of the CDR3 is 13 residues.

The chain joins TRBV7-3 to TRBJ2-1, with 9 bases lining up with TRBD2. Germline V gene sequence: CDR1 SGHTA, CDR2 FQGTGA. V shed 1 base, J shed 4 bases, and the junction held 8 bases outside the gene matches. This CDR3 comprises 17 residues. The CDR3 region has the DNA TGTGCCAGCAGCTTAAAGGGAGCGGGAGGAAGGTACAATGAGCAGTTCTTC. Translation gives CASSLKGAGGRYNEQFF.

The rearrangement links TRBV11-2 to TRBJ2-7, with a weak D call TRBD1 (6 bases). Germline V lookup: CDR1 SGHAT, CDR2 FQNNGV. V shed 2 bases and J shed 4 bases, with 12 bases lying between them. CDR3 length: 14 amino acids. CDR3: CASSLSGAMYEQYF. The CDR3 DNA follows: TGTGCCAGCAGCTTATCAGGGGCGATGTACGAGCAGTACTTC.

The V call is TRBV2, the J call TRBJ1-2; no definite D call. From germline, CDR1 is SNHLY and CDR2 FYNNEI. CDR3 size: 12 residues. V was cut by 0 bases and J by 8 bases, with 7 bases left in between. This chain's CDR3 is CASSEARRGYTF. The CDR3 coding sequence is TGTGCCAGCAGTGAAGCAAGACGGGGCTACACCTTC.

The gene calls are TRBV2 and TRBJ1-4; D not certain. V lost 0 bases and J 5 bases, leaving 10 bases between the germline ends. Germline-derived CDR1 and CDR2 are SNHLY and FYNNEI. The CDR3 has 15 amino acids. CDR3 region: CASSEARGGNEKLFF. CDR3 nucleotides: TGTGCCAGCAGTGAAGCCCGGGGTGGGAATGAAAAACTGTTTTTT.